The clone carrying this T cell receptor beta chain was seen a handful of times. Antigen specificity is unknown. These data are taken from a study of blood T cells in healthy people across ages. Notes on the study in general: Naive CD4+ cells and diversity were both higher in long-lived donors than in aged donors. Older individuals had lower TCR beta diversity per million T cells (the decline was roughly linear).

This CDR3 is 14 amino acids long. V gave up 2 bases and J gave up 6 bases, with 15 bases separating them. Germline CDR1 and CDR2: SGDLS and YYNGEE. A second PCR of 7 to 11 cycles used a sample-barcoded 5' primer and a J-beta primer mix. A template-switch adaptor with 12 random nucleotides tagged each cDNA molecule. MiXCR, applied by TCRdb to the 5' RACE reads, yields one record per CDR3 protein. Seen here are some 1.7 million distinct CDR3 sequences, roughly 27% observed once, and the top ten hold 6.5% to 8.5%. The V and J genes are TRBV9 and TRBJ2-7, with TRBD2 as a possible D gene (7 bases). The sequencing sample was made of blood. This clonotype originated in a woman aged 25 to 39 in good health. The CDR3 DNA follows: TGTGCCAGCAGCGTGGCGGGGGCCGCGGTCGAGCAGTACTTC. Translating gives CASSVAGAAVEQYF.